The 11 T cell receptor beta chains below come from one sample, sequenced in a study of cytomegalovirus exposure and HLA in healthy donors (dated by TCRdb to about 2017). Libraries were made using the immunoSEQ multiplex PCR assay. For the multiplex PCR, a mixture combining 60 forward primers for TCR Vbeta segments and 13 reverse primers for TCR Jbeta segments was used. The source is immuneACCESS, and TCRdb retained only in-frame sequences with V and J called. Part of the clones is not carried over; for the studies checked, unresolved V genes explain less than half of this, and the remainder is unexplained. This specimen's table enumerates about 40,000 clones. Of the sample, approximately 9% is held by the ten largest clones. Sequences were obtained from PBMCs. All receptors derive from a man between 40 and 49 years old in good health and CMV-seropositive.

The rearrangement uses TRBV11-3 and TRBJ2-7; D not resolved. This CDR3 is 11 amino acids long. CDR1 and CDR2 (germline): SGHNT, YENEEA. The germline V and J ends were trimmed by 0 bases and 5 bases, with 2 bases remaining between them. CDR3 protein: CASSLDNEQYF. The CDR3 DNA reads TGTGCCAGCAGCTTAGATAACGAGCAGTACTTC.

This CDR3 is CAWNAGRAYTQYF. The CDR3 nucleotides read TGTGCCTGGAATGCCGGGAGGGCTTATACGCAGTATTTT. The chain carries TRBV30 and TRBJ2-3; 8 bases align to TRBD2. V shed 4 bases and J 7 bases; nucleotides not matched to a gene: 7. CDR1 and CDR2 (germline): GTSNPN, SVGIG (reference sequence). This CDR3 is 13 amino acids long.

The chain couples TRBV18 to TRBJ2-2, with 12 bases matching TRBD2. The CDR3 contains 16 residues. With 3 bases clipped from V and 4 bases from J, the junction kept 3 bases outside the gene matches. CDR1 KGHSH and CDR2 LQKENI come from the germline V gene. The CDR3 DNA follows: TGTGCCAGCTCACCCCGACTAGCGGGAGCCACCGGGGAGCTGTTTTTT. Its protein product is CASSPRLAGATGELFF.

The chain combines TRBV7-2 with TRBJ2-7; 11 bases are shared with TRBD2. The V gene's germline CDR1 is SGHTA and CDR2 FQGNSA. The CDR3 extends over 14 amino acids. V lost 2 bases and J lost 3; bases outside the gene matches: 0. The CDR3 bases are TGTGCCAGCAGCTTACTAGCGGGAGGCTACGAGCAGTACTTC. Its translation is CASSLLAGGYEQYF.

This chain links TRBV19 with TRBJ1-3, with D perhaps TRBD1 (5 bases). CDR1 is LNHDA and CDR2 is SQIVND in the germline V gene (reference sequence). CDR3 length: 16 residues. Trimming took off 1 base at V and 0 bases at J, with 10 bases between the two ends. The CDR3 spells CASSIVPGGSGNTIYF. The CDR3 DNA follows: TGTGCCAGTAGTATAGTCCCCGGGGGCTCTGGAAACACCATATATTTT.

The chain uses TRBV27 and TRBJ1-2; D remains ambiguous. Germline loops: CDR1 MNHEY, CDR2 SMNVEV (reference sequence). The CDR3 sequence is 17 residues long. Trimming stripped 3 bases from V and 7 bases from J, with 24 bases between. The CDR3 DNA sequence: TGTGCCAGCAGTTTCGGGGTGGGGTCCATCGTATGGGGTGGCTACACCTTC. Its protein is CASSFGVGSIVWGGYTF.

The chain links TRBV6-6 to TRBJ1-1; no definite D call. Between the trimmed V and J ends, which lost 5 bases and 1 base, there was a span of 17 bases. Germline V gene data show CDR1 as MNHNY and CDR2 as SVGAGI (reference sequence). The CDR3 is 16 amino acids. CDR3 in amino acids: CASSQYLRAGNTEAFF. DNA of the CDR3: TGTGCCAGCAGTCAGTACCTGAGGGCTGGGAACACTGAAGCTTTCTTT.

The rearrangement links TRBV15 to TRBJ2-2; the match to TRBD1 covers 9 bases. The CDR3 has 18 amino acids. Germline-derived CDR1 and CDR2 are LNHNV and YYDKDF (reference sequence). The V segment lost 4 bases and the J segment 0 bases; nucleotides outside the gene matches: 9. CDR3 sequence reads: CATSIWGGDRANTGELFF. DNA for the CDR3: TGTGCCACCAGCATCTGGGGGGGGGACAGGGCGAACACCGGGGAGCTGTTTTTT.

J is TRBJ1-6 and V is TRBV6-1, with 10 bases fitting TRBD1. This CDR3 is 13 amino acids long. Germline CDR1 is MNHNS and CDR2 is SASEGT. The ends lost 6 bases at V and 11 bases at J; junction bases unmatched: 4. The CDR3 region is CASRGQGDPPLHF. For the CDR3, the DNA is TGTGCCAGCAGAGGACAGGGGGATCCACCCCTCCACTTT.

The chain links TRBV10-3 to TRBJ2-7; possibly TRBD2 for D (5 bases). There are 13 residues in the CDR3. Trimming stripped 10 bases from V and 0 bases from J, with 13 bases between. The germline gives CDR1 ENHRY, CDR2 SYGVKD. For the CDR3, the DNA is TGTGCCACCCAACCGGGATCCTCCTACGAGCAGTACTTC. As protein: CATQPGSSYEQYF.

Regarding this clone: Other DNA sequences in this sample translate to the same CDR3. The chain is built from TRBV5-6 and TRBJ1-4; TRBD1 is a possible D gene (6 bases). CDR3 size: 16 residues. Germline V gives CDR1 SGHDT, CDR2 YYEEEE. Trimming removed 4 bases at V and 0 bases at J, with 13 bases between. In DNA, the CDR3 is TGTGCCAGCAGCATGAGGACAGTTGCAACTAATGAAAAACTGTTTTTT. Amino acids: CASSMRTVATNEKLFF.